The next 2 T cell receptor beta chains were all read from a single sample in a study of Tregs in tolerant kidney transplant recipients. Data came from immunoSEQ multiplex PCR; TCRdb stores just in-frame clones and leaves some out. This sample has about 78,000 clones, with 85% to 95% found just once. The sequences come from Tregs from blood, collected before the transplant. These receptor sequences come from a human donor who received a combined kidney and bone marrow transplant.

The chain links TRBV28 to TRBJ1-6; 10 bases are a match to TRBD1. The CDR3 sequence is 16 residues long. Germline CDR1 MDHEN, CDR2 SYDVKM. V lost 6 bases and J lost 5; bases outside the gene matches: 7. The chain's CDR3 is CASSILGTGDNSPLHF. CDR3 sequence (DNA): TGTGCCAGCAGCATCCTAGGGACAGGGGATAATTCACCCCTCCACTTT.

The chain links TRBV5-4 to TRBJ2-7, with D possibly matching TRBD2 (6 bases). Germline V gene sequence: CDR1 SGHNT, CDR2 YYREEE (reference sequence). Trimming shortened V by 5 bases and J by 7 bases, and 19 bases separated the two germline ends. This CDR3 region has 14 residues. CDR3 bases: TGTGCCAGCAGTTTACGTGCGGGGAGTGAAGAGCAGTACTTC. The encoded protein is CASSLRAGSEEQYF.